This is a list of T cell receptor beta chains from one sample in a study of control samples from healthy donors and cancer patients. Clones were sequenced by immunoSEQ multiplex PCR, and TCRdb holds only the in-frame ones, with some missing. The data hold approximately 68,000 clones, with approximately 83% observed a single time. The sequenced sample consisted of blood. The receptor set was obtained from a man in his 60s in good health. Each CDR3 is given with its conserved first and last residue. D genes are given only for firm matches. Clone size is given for some rows only: seen once, a few or many times, or a class if the clone is expanded.

j_call d_call clone_size cdr3_length v_call cdr3_nt cdr3_aa
TRBJ2-2 TRBD2 . 20 TRBV5-4 TGTGCCAGCAGCCCTCCGGGACTAGCGGGAGGAGGAGGGAACACCGGGGAGCTGTTTTTT CASSPPGLAGGGGNTGELFF
TRBJ1-3 . few 16 TRBV4-1 TGCGCCAGCAGCCAAGATCTCCGGAGCTCTGGAAACACCATATATTTT CASSQDLRSSGNTIYF
TRBJ2-3 . . 12 TRBV7-2 TGTGCCAGCAGCCCCATTGAATATACGCAGTATTTT CASSPIEYTQYF
TRBJ2-5 TRBD2 . 14 TRBV29-1 TGCAGCGGCCCTGGCGGGAGGGCCCGGGAGACCCAGTACTTC CSGPGGRARETQYF
TRBJ2-3 . . 13 TRBV7-9 TGTGCCAGCAGCCCCCGAGGCCCAGATACGCAGTATTTT CASSPRGPDTQYF
TRBJ2-1 TRBD2 . 15 TRBV5-4 TGTGCCAGCAGCTTTTGGACTAGCTCCTACAATGAGCAGTTCTTC CASSFWTSSYNEQFF
TRBJ1-1 . . 14 TRBV13 TGTGCCAGCAGCTTAGGAGTAACTAACACTGAAGCTTTCTTT CASSLGVTNTEAFF
TRBJ2-3 TRBD2 . 16 TRBV9 TGTGCCAGCAGCGCCGGGACTAGCGGGAGCGCAGATACGCAGTATTTT CASSAGTSGSADTQYF
TRBJ2-1 . . 16 TRBV9 TGTGCCAGCAGCGCACCCTCCAGGGGGGTGTACAATGAGCAGTTCTTC CASSAPSRGVYNEQFF
TRBJ2-2 . . 15 TRBV29-1 TGCAGCGTTGATTCGGTAGGCCTGAACACCGGGGAGCTGTTTTTT CSVDSVGLNTGELFF
TRBJ1-1 . . 16 TRBV7-2 TGTGCCAGCAGCCCAAGAATAACAGGGAGGAACACTGAAGCTTTCTTT CASSPRITGRNTEAFF
TRBJ2-7 . . 14 TRBV7-2 TGTGCCAGCAGCCATCGTACTAAGACGGCCGAGCAGTACTTC CASSHRTKTAEQYF
TRBJ2-1 . . 12 TRBV19 TGTGCCAGTAGTAGCGTCGGGATTGAGCAGTTCTTC CASSSVGIEQFF
TRBJ2-2 TRBD1 many 14 TRBV5-1 TGCGCCAGCAGCTGGACAGGGGTCACCGGGGAGCTGTTTTTT CASSWTGVTGELFF
TRBJ1-1 TRBD1 . 15 TRBV11-2 TGTGCCAGCAGCCAAAGGTGGGACAGCGACACTGAAGCTTTCTTT CASSQRWDSDTEAFF
TRBJ2-5 TRBD2 . 15 TRBV6-5 TGTGCCAGCAGTTACGCTAGCGGGCCCCAAGAGACCCAGTACTTC CASSYASGPQETQYF
TRBJ1-6 TRBD1 . 15 TRBV5-6 TGTGCCAGCAGCATCAGGGGGGTTTATAATTCACCCCTCCACTTT CASSIRGVYNSPLHF
TRBJ2-2 . . 14 TRBV9 TGTGCCAGCAGCATAGGGCAGAACACCGGGGAGCTGTTTTTT CASSIGQNTGELFF
TRBJ1-3 . . 14 TRBV19 TGTGCCAGCACTCGACAGTTCTCTGGAAACACCATATATTTT CASTRQFSGNTIYF